The sequence of this T cell receptor beta chain was determined in a study of control samples from healthy donors and cancer patients. The CDR3 covers 15 residues. Trimming stripped 5 bases from V and 2 bases from J, with 15 bases between. CDR1 SEHNR and CDR2 FQNEAQ come from the germline V gene (reference sequence). Here immunoSEQ multiplex PCR was the method, and the copy in TCRdb shows in-frame clones only, minus some. The table records around 110,000 clones, 70% to 90% of them present only once. This chain links TRBV7-9 with TRBJ2-5; possibly TRBD1 for D (5 bases). Material: blood. The TCR comes from a woman between 65 and 79 years old in good health. The DNA for the CDR3 is TGTGCCAGCAGCCCCCTTCTGGACACTCAAGAGACCCAGTACTTC. Translating gives CASSPLLDTQETQYF.